This TCR beta chain was documented in a study of monozygotic twins with inflammatory bowel disease. For each CDR3 protein, TCRdb gives one entry from its re-call of the 5' RACE reads, without DNA. The specimen's table records 330,000 or so distinct CDR3 sequences. The CDR3 has 13 residues. This TCR was recovered from a human donor with ulcerative colitis or Crohn's disease, or a healthy co-twin of an affected twin (not recorded which). V gene TRBV12-3 or TRBV12-4 combines with J gene TRBJ1-5; as DNA is missing, the TRBD1 call by TCRdb cannot be tested. The source material was blood. The CDR3 spells CASAGTSNQPQHF.